This note documents a single T cell receptor beta chain sequence. As yet, its antigen is unknown. This record comes from a study of graft-versus-host responses after intestinal transplantation. Study-level findings and limits: Declines in HvG clones occurring early post-transplant were associated with peak circulating GvH clone levels.

Assay used: immunoSEQ multiplex PCR; TCRdb lists only in-frame clones, some missing. The top ten hold 1.3% of the sample, which has about 66,000 clones, roughly 87% seen once. The sequence derives from a human donor who received an intestinal transplant. The sequenced sample was unstimulated CD8+ T cells sorted from spleen or lymph node cells, obtained before intestinal transplant.

The CDR3: CASSLNSNYGYTF. In DNA form, the CDR3 reads TGTGCCAGCAGCCTGAACTCTAACTATGGCTACACCTTC. The V call is TRBV5-8, the J call TRBJ1-2; D is ambiguous. The CDR3 length is 13 residues. CDR1 is SGHTS and CDR2 is YDEGEE in the germline V gene. Trimming took 4 bases from V and 0 from J, leaving 7 bases between them.